This is a list of T cell receptor beta chains from one sample in a study of blood T cell repertoires in COVID-19. TCRdb's table, derived via immunoSEQ multiplex PCR, lists solely in-frame clones and lacks some. The table has roughly 180,000 clones, 70% to 90% seen once. The sample consisted of peripheral blood. These receptors were obtained from a man aged 65 to 85 with active or convalescent COVID-19. CDR3s include the opening cysteine and the closing phenylalanine or tryptophan. A D gene is named only where the DNA matches it firmly. Clone size appears in some rows only: once, few, many, or a class for an expanded clone.

cdr3_aa cdr3_nt v_call clone_size d_call j_call
CASSEWAGTEAFF TGCGCCAGCAGTGAGTGGGCAGGCACTGAAGCTTTCTTT TRBV10-1 NA NA TRBJ1-1
CASSSAGSWRTEAFF TGTGCCAGCAGTAGCGCGGGCTCCTGGAGGACTGAAGCTTTCTTT TRBV2 NA NA TRBJ1-1
CASSSRVGVRNTIYF TGTGCCAGCAGCTCCAGGGTGGGTGTCAGAAACACCATATATTTT TRBV7-2 NA NA TRBJ1-3
CATEAGRLQPQHF TGTGCCACCGAGGCAGGGCGGCTTCAGCCCCAGCATTTT TRBV6-5 NA NA TRBJ1-5
CASSLGSRDRASAFF TGTGCCAGCAGCTTAGGGTCCCGGGACAGGGCTTCGGCTTTCTTT TRBV7-2 NA TRBD1 TRBJ1-1
CASTSETGVGGPQHF TGTGCCAGCACCTCTGAAACAGGGGTCGGGGGGCCCCAGCATTTT TRBV6-5 NA TRBD1 TRBJ1-5
CASRSAGSGANVLTF TGTGCCAGTAGATCGGCGGGCTCTGGGGCCAACGTCCTGACTTTC TRBV19 once NA TRBJ2-6
CASRREGTGNEAFF TGTGCCAGCAGAAGAGAAGGGACAGGCAACGAAGCTTTCTTT TRBV9 NA TRBD1 TRBJ1-1
CASMDSGRYEQYF TGTGCCAGTATGGATAGCGGGAGATACGAGCAGTACTTC TRBV19 NA TRBD2 TRBJ2-7
CSASGGENSQPQHF TGCAGTGCTAGTGGTGGGGAGAATAGCCAGCCCCAGCATTTT TRBV20-1 NA NA TRBJ1-5
CASTSRTGRVDGYTF TGTGCCAGCACCTCTAGGACAGGGAGGGTCGATGGCTACACCTTC TRBV28 NA TRBD1 TRBJ1-2
CASSLAPVDEQYF TGTGCCAGCAGCTTGGCCCCTGTTGACGAGCAGTACTTC TRBV9 NA NA TRBJ2-7
CASRKGAYGNTIYF TGTGCCAGCAGAAAGGGGGCGTACGGAAACACCATATATTTT TRBV6-5 NA TRBD1 TRBJ1-3
CAWSGSGKLFF TGTGCCTGGAGTGGGAGCGGGAAACTGTTTTTT TRBV30 NA NA TRBJ1-4
CATPKPGQGNEQYF TGTGCCACCCCGAAACCGGGACAGGGGAACGAGCAGTACTTC TRBV28 NA TRBD1 TRBJ2-7
CASSESSTGFIYEQYF TGCGCCAGCAGTGAGTCCTCGACTGGGTTTATCTACGAGCAGTACTTC TRBV10-1 NA NA TRBJ2-7
CASSPIVANYGYTF TGCGCCAGCAGCCCGATAGTTGCTAACTATGGCTACACCTTC TRBV4-3 NA NA TRBJ1-2
CASSIDPGDSGGNTIYF TGTGCCAGTAGTATAGACCCGGGGGACAGCGGTGGAAACACCATATATTTT TRBV19 NA TRBD1 TRBJ1-3
CASSDEAPNTGELFF TGTGCCAGCAGTGACGAAGCCCCGAACACCGGGGAGCTGTTTTTT TRBV2 NA NA TRBJ2-2
CASSPQGSNQPQHF TGTGCCAGCAGCCCCCAGGGTAGCAATCAGCCCCAGCATTTT TRBV7-8 NA NA TRBJ1-5
CASSSDGLPMNTEAFF TGTGCCAGCAGCTCCGACGGACTTCCCATGAACACTGAAGCTTTCTTT TRBV5-4 NA NA TRBJ1-1
CASSPWGTNEKLFF TGTGCCAGCAGCCCCTGGGGGACAAATGAAAAACTGTTTTTT TRBV27 NA NA TRBJ1-4
CATSDRVVGYTF TGTGCCACCTCCGACAGGGTGGTTGGCTACACCTTC TRBV19 NA TRBD1 TRBJ1-2
CASSPSTGGPSLAEAFF TGTGCCAGCTCACCATCGACAGGGGGCCCGAGCCTTGCTGAAGCTTTCTTT TRBV18 NA TRBD1 TRBJ1-1
CASSETGGATEAFF TGTGCCAGCAGTGAGACGGGGGGCGCGACTGAAGCTTTCTTT TRBV2 NA NA TRBJ1-1
CASSSPRGPANTEAFF TGTGCCAGTAGTAGTCCGCGGGGGCCGGCGAACACTGAAGCTTTCTTT TRBV19 NA NA TRBJ1-1
CASSPEAGVYEQYF TGTGCCAGCAGTCCCGAGGCAGGGGTCTACGAGCAGTACTTC TRBV27 NA NA TRBJ2-7
CASSERPLGSEQYF TGTGCCAGCAGTGAAAGGCCCCTCGGGTCCGAGCAGTACTTC TRBV2 NA NA TRBJ2-7
CASSPMAIDTQYF TGTGCCAGCTCACCAATGGCAATTGATACGCAGTATTTT TRBV18 NA NA TRBJ2-3
CSAALELADTQYF TGCAGCGCCGCGCTTGAGTTGGCAGATACGCAGTATTTT TRBV29-1 NA NA TRBJ2-3
CASSQGWLAGLETQYF TGTGCCAGCAGCCAAGGGTGGCTAGCGGGACTAGAGACCCAGTACTTC TRBV14 NA TRBD2 TRBJ2-5
CASRHTNNEQFF TGTGCCAGCCGACATACAAACAATGAGCAGTTCTTC TRBV28 NA NA TRBJ2-1
CASSVQEFGEAFF TGTGCCAGCTCAGTACAGGAGTTTGGTGAAGCTTTCTTT TRBV18 NA NA TRBJ1-1
CASSPLNGGGTDTQYF TGTGCCAGCTCACCCTTGAACGGCGGCGGGACAGATACGCAGTATTTT TRBV18 few NA TRBJ2-3
CASGPGLQETQYF TGTGCCAGCGGCCCGGGACTCCAAGAGACCCAGTACTTC TRBV12-3/TRBV12-4 NA NA TRBJ2-5
CASSVGTDNEQFF TGTGCCAGCAGTGTCGGGACAGACAATGAGCAGTTCTTC TRBV2 NA TRBD1 TRBJ2-1
CASSLEQQYF TGTGCCAGCAGTTTAGAGCAGCAGTACTTC TRBV28 NA NA TRBJ2-7
CASSLGLYEQYF TGTGCCAGCAGTTTGGGACTCTACGAGCAGTACTTC TRBV6-5 NA NA TRBJ2-7
CASSYRGPDQPQHF TGTGCCAGCAGTTACAGGGGCCCCGATCAGCCCCAGCATTTT TRBV6-5 NA NA TRBJ1-5
CASGSTLGQVAKNIQYF TGTGCTAGTGGGTCAACCTTAGGACAGGTAGCCAAAAACATTCAGTACTTC TRBV12-5 NA TRBD1 TRBJ2-4
CASSYSGWGQQYF TGTGCCAGCAGTTACTCGGGATGGGGGCAGCAGTACTTC TRBV6-2/TRBV6-3 NA NA TRBJ2-7
CASSSLLGQAHQPQHF TGTGCCAGCAGCTCGCTCCTCGGACAGGCGCATCAGCCCCAGCATTTT TRBV5-5 once TRBD1 TRBJ1-5
CASSLLAGGQNEQFF TGCGCCAGCAGCCTACTAGCGGGAGGGCAAAATGAGCAGTTCTTC TRBV5-1 NA TRBD2 TRBJ2-1
CASSLDGGARANYGYTF TGCGCCAGCAGCTTGGATGGGGGCGCCCGTGCTAACTATGGCTACACCTTC TRBV5-1 NA NA TRBJ1-2
CASSPPTLAGEAEQFF TGTGCCAGCTCACCACCTACGCTAGCGGGAGAAGCTGAGCAGTTCTTC TRBV18 NA TRBD2 TRBJ2-1
CASAPARSVLLVNTEAFF TGTGCCAGCGCCCCCGCCAGGTCGGTGCTTCTTGTGAACACTGAAGCTTTCTTT TRBV11-2 once NA TRBJ1-1
CASSQVRRRDNTEAFF TGCGCCAGCAGCCAAGTACGCCGCCGGGATAACACTGAAGCTTTCTTT TRBV4-1 NA NA TRBJ1-1
CASSSNRASSYNEQFF TGTGCCAGCAGTTCCAACAGGGCTAGCTCCTACAATGAGCAGTTCTTC TRBV6-2/TRBV6-3 NA NA TRBJ2-1
CASSLGWDTYKQYF TGTGCCAGCAGCTTAGGCTGGGACACCTACAAGCAGTACTTC TRBV7-2 NA NA TRBJ2-7
CASSGTGGRDTQYF TGCGCCAGCAGCGGGACAGGGGGCCGGGATACGCAGTATTTT TRBV5-1 NA TRBD1 TRBJ2-3
CASSLSIRQGNQPQHF TGTGCCAGCAGCTTATCGATCCGACAGGGGAATCAGCCCCAGCATTTT TRBV7-9 NA TRBD1 TRBJ1-5
CASSEQGTEAFF TGTGCCAGTAGTGAACAGGGGACTGAAGCTTTCTTT TRBV19 few TRBD1 TRBJ1-1
CASRQRFSSYEQYF TGTGCCAGCAGACAGAGATTCAGCTCCTACGAGCAGTACTTC TRBV6-5 NA NA TRBJ2-7
CASSTDRGRGYTF TGTGCCAGCTCAACAGACAGGGGGCGAGGCTACACCTTC TRBV18 NA TRBD1 TRBJ1-2
CASSLGGPYYEQYF TGTGCCAGCAGCTTAGGGGGGCCGTACTACGAGCAGTACTTC TRBV11-2 NA NA TRBJ2-7